A selection of T cell receptor beta chains follows, all from one sample in a study of PD-1 blockade in classical Hodgkin lymphoma. Using immunoSEQ multiplex PCR, the repertoire was profiled, and TCRdb retains in-frame clones only, with some absent. The sample contains 96,000 or so clones, 85% to 95% of which appear only once. The material sequenced was peripheral blood mononuclear cells (PBMCs), taken before the fourth cycle of nivolumab. The receptor set was obtained from a human donor with classical Hodgkin lymphoma. CDR3s include the opening cysteine and the closing phenylalanine or tryptophan. The order of the fields is clone size, D gene, J gene, V gene, CDR3 DNA, CDR3 protein. A D gene is named only where the DNA matches it firmly. The size of a clone is reported for some rows only, either as once, few or many, or as a class for expanded clones.

abundance: once; d_gene: NA; j_gene: TRBJ2-4; v_gene: TRBV27; CDR3nt: TGTGCCAGCAGTCCAAAGGGGGGGTCCACGCCCAAAAACATTCAGTACTTC; CDR3aa: CASSPKGGSTPKNIQYF
abundance: once; d_gene: NA; j_gene: TRBJ1-5; v_gene: TRBV19; CDR3nt: TGTGCCAGTAGTACCCAAACAACTAGCAATCAGCCCCAGCATTTT; CDR3aa: CASSTQTTSNQPQHF
abundance: NA; d_gene: TRBD1; j_gene: TRBJ2-7; v_gene: TRBV10-3; CDR3nt: TGTGCCATCAGGGGGACAGGGGGCGGCGAGCAGTACTTC; CDR3aa: CAIRGTGGGEQYF
abundance: NA; d_gene: NA; j_gene: TRBJ2-7; v_gene: TRBV2; CDR3nt: TGTGCCAGCAGTGTAAGGGTCGAGCAGTACTTC; CDR3aa: CASSVRVEQYF
abundance: NA; d_gene: NA; j_gene: TRBJ1-2; v_gene: TRBV20-1; CDR3nt: TGCAGTGCTAGTCAGGGCTATGGCTACACCTTC; CDR3aa: CSASQGYGYTF
abundance: NA; d_gene: TRBD2; j_gene: TRBJ2-2; v_gene: TRBV11-3; CDR3nt: TGTGCCAGCAGCGAAGGACTAGCGGGGAACACCGGGGAGCTGTTTTTT; CDR3aa: CASSEGLAGNTGELFF
abundance: NA; d_gene: NA; j_gene: TRBJ1-2; v_gene: TRBV28; CDR3nt: TGTGCCAGCAGTTTATGGGGCGTGGCAGGATATGGCTACACCTTC; CDR3aa: CASSLWGVAGYGYTF
abundance: NA; d_gene: TRBD2; j_gene: TRBJ2-1; v_gene: TRBV9; CDR3nt: TGTGCCAGCAGCGTGCCGCGGACGGGAGGGTACAATGAGCAGTTCTTC; CDR3aa: CASSVPRTGGYNEQFF
abundance: NA; d_gene: NA; j_gene: TRBJ1-3; v_gene: TRBV28; CDR3nt: TGTGCCAGCAGTTCCGGGGGATCAGTATCTGGAAACACCATATATTTT; CDR3aa: CASSSGGSVSGNTIYF
abundance: NA; d_gene: NA; j_gene: TRBJ1-5; v_gene: TRBV7-2; CDR3nt: TGTGCCAGCAGCTTACGGGGTCAGCCCCAGCATTTT; CDR3aa: CASSLRGQPQHF
abundance: NA; d_gene: NA; j_gene: TRBJ1-2; v_gene: TRBV30; CDR3nt: TGTGCCTGGAACTTCCGAATCCAGGCTAACTATGGCTACACCTTC; CDR3aa: CAWNFRIQANYGYTF
abundance: NA; d_gene: NA; j_gene: TRBJ2-7; v_gene: TRBV28; CDR3nt: TGTGCCAGCAGACAACCACTCCACGAGCAGTACTTC; CDR3aa: CASRQPLHEQYF
abundance: NA; d_gene: TRBD2; j_gene: TRBJ2-7; v_gene: TRBV19; CDR3nt: TGTGCCAGTAGCTCGGGCGGGAGGGGCTACGAGCAGTACTTC; CDR3aa: CASSSGGRGYEQYF
abundance: NA; d_gene: NA; j_gene: TRBJ2-7; v_gene: TRBV29-1; CDR3nt: TGCAGCGTTGGGGGTCTGGCGCGAAGCGAGCAGTACTTC; CDR3aa: CSVGGLARSEQYF
abundance: few; d_gene: NA; j_gene: TRBJ1-5; v_gene: TRBV6-6; CDR3nt: TGTGCCAGCAGTTACTCGACAGGAGCTAGCAATCAGCCCCAGCATTTT; CDR3aa: CASSYSTGASNQPQHF
abundance: NA; d_gene: TRBD1; j_gene: TRBJ1-1; v_gene: TRBV6-1; CDR3nt: TGTGCCAGCAGTGAGCAACAGGGGTCAGGCACTGAAGCTTTCTTT; CDR3aa: CASSEQQGSGTEAFF
abundance: once; d_gene: NA; j_gene: TRBJ2-7; v_gene: TRBV19; CDR3nt: TGTGCCAGTAGTATAATTGGCAGCTCCTACGAGCAGTACTTC; CDR3aa: CASSIIGSSYEQYF
abundance: few; d_gene: NA; j_gene: TRBJ2-7; v_gene: TRBV19; CDR3nt: TGTGCCAGTAGTACCGGGACACTTACCTACGAGCAGTACTTC; CDR3aa: CASSTGTLTYEQYF
abundance: NA; d_gene: NA; j_gene: TRBJ1-4; v_gene: TRBV28; CDR3nt: TGTGCCAGCAGGGGGGACCCCACTAATGAAAAACTGTTTTTT; CDR3aa: CASRGDPTNEKLFF
abundance: NA; d_gene: TRBD2; j_gene: TRBJ2-7; v_gene: TRBV13; CDR3nt: TGTGCCAGCAGCCAGCGCGGAGCGGGAGTAAACTACGAGCAGTACTTC; CDR3aa: CASSQRGAGVNYEQYF
abundance: NA; d_gene: TRBD2; j_gene: TRBJ2-7; v_gene: TRBV10-3; CDR3nt: TGTGCCATTCGTCTCACTAGCGGGAGTTACGAGCAGTACTTC; CDR3aa: CAIRLTSGSYEQYF
abundance: NA; d_gene: NA; j_gene: TRBJ2-7; v_gene: TRBV2; CDR3nt: TGTGCCAGCAGTGGAGGGACTCCATACTCCTACGAGCAGTACTTC; CDR3aa: CASSGGTPYSYEQYF
abundance: once; d_gene: NA; j_gene: TRBJ1-3; v_gene: TRBV28; CDR3nt: TGTGCCAGCAGTTTAAAGGCTGGAAACACCATATATTTT; CDR3aa: CASSLKAGNTIYF
abundance: NA; d_gene: NA; j_gene: TRBJ1-2; v_gene: TRBV6-6; CDR3nt: TGTGCCAGCAGTTACTCGAGGACTGCGGGCTACACCTTC; CDR3aa: CASSYSRTAGYTF
abundance: NA; d_gene: NA; j_gene: TRBJ1-2; v_gene: TRBV2; CDR3nt: TGTGCCAGCAGACTTCGGGGCTATGGCTACACCTTC; CDR3aa: CASRLRGYGYTF
abundance: NA; d_gene: TRBD1; j_gene: TRBJ2-7; v_gene: TRBV6-6; CDR3nt: TGTGCCAGCAGGACAATTCGGGACAGGGGAATCTACGAGCAGTACTTC; CDR3aa: CASRTIRDRGIYEQYF
abundance: NA; d_gene: NA; j_gene: TRBJ2-1; v_gene: TRBV6-1; CDR3nt: TGTGCCAGCAGTGGACCGGGCTCTCGGGACGACAATGAGCAGTTCTTC; CDR3aa: CASSGPGSRDDNEQFF
abundance: NA; d_gene: NA; j_gene: TRBJ2-5; v_gene: TRBV9; CDR3nt: TGTGCCAGCAGCGTACTTCCCCCGGCAATACAAGAGACCCAGTACTTC; CDR3aa: CASSVLPPAIQETQYF
abundance: NA; d_gene: NA; j_gene: TRBJ1-5; v_gene: TRBV6-1; CDR3nt: TGTGCCAGCAGTGAATCGGGGGCGGGGGGAGATCAGCCCCAGCATTTT; CDR3aa: CASSESGAGGDQPQHF
abundance: NA; d_gene: NA; j_gene: TRBJ1-1; v_gene: TRBV27; CDR3nt: TGTGCCAGCAGTCTCCGGACCTATCCCCTTGAAGCTTTCTTT; CDR3aa: CASSLRTYPLEAFF
abundance: NA; d_gene: NA; j_gene: TRBJ1-5; v_gene: TRBV5-8; CDR3nt: TGTGCCAGCAGCTCGGGGGCAGGCTTAATCGGGCAGCCCCAGCATTTT; CDR3aa: CASSSGAGLIGQPQHF
abundance: once; d_gene: NA; j_gene: TRBJ2-7; v_gene: TRBV29-1; CDR3nt: TGCAGCGTTGCAGGGATATACGAGCAGTACTTC; CDR3aa: CSVAGIYEQYF